This T cell receptor (beta chain) originates from a study of graft-versus-host responses after intestinal transplantation. Turning to the study itself: Uniformly, recipients were administered anti-thymocyte globulin induction with subsequent tacrolimus and steroids for approximately three years.

Germline assignment: CDR1 SGDLS and CDR2 YYNGEE. Between the trimmed V and J ends, which lost 0 bases and 7 bases, there was a span of 13 bases. The CDR3 totals 14 residues. Note on this clone: Its specificity is not known.

Clones were sequenced by immunoSEQ multiplex PCR, and TCRdb holds only the in-frame ones, with some missing. The sample contains some 79,000 clones, roughly nine tenths of which appear only once. Material: unstimulated CD4+ T cells sorted from spleen or lymph node cells, obtained before intestinal transplant. The TCR comes from a human donor who received an intestinal transplant. The V gene is TRBV9, the J gene TRBJ1-1, with D maybe TRBD1 (5 bases). CDR3 in amino acids: CASSVGSRDNEAFF. The CDR3 DNA sequence: TGTGCCAGCAGCGTAGGGAGCAGGGATAATGAAGCTTTCTTT.